This TCR beta chain was profiled in a study of CD8+CD57+ T cells in acquired aplastic anemia. Turning to the study itself: Sorted CD4+ and CD8+ cells yielded around 3.2 ug of DNA on average. Whole-study results and caveats: Significance was not reached for CD8+ Simpson's diversity between patients and controls. Patients and controls were found to share over 25 CD8+ CDR3 sequences.

According to the study, genomic DNA was the template for TCR beta VDJ and CDR3 profiling. One entry per CDR3 protein, called by TCRdb with MiXCR from the reads. The sample records a few hundred thousand distinct CDR3 sequences, roughly 50% being singletons. The CDR3 covers 15 residues. CDR1 is DFQATT, CDR2 SNEGSKA, per germline (reference sequence). Trimming pared 3 bases from V and 3 bases from J, leaving 18 bases between. The sequenced patients had an expansion of CD8+CD57+ cells seen by flow cytometry. Patients were treatment-naive when blood was sampled. As concerns this clonotype: Its antigen is undetermined.

This sequence originates from a human donor with aplastic anemia. The material sequenced was sorted CD4+, CD8+, or CD8+CD57+ T cells (not recorded which) from PBMCs. This chain links TRBV20-1 with TRBJ2-7; D could derive from TRBD1 or TRBD2 (5 bases each). DNA of the CDR3: TGCAGTGCTAGTGGTACTTTGGGACGGAGCTACGAGCAGTACTTC. As protein: CSASGTLGRSYEQYF.